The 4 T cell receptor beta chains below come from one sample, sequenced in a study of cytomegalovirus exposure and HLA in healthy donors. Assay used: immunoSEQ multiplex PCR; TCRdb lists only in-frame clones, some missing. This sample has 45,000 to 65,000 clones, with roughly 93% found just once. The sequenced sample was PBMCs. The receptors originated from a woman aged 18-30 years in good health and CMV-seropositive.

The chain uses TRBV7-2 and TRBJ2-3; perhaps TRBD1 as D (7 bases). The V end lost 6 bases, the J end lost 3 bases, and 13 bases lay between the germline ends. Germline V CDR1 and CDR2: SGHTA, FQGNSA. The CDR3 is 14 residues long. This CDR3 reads CASRRDSNTDTQYF. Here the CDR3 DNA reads TGTGCCAGCAGGCGGGACAGCAATACAGATACGCAGTATTTT.

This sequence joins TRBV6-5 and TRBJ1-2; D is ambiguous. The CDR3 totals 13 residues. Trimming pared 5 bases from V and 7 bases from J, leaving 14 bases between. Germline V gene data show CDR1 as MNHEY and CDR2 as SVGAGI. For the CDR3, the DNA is TGTGCCAGCAGTATCATAGAGCACGGTGGCTACACCTTC. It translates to CASSIIEHGGYTF.

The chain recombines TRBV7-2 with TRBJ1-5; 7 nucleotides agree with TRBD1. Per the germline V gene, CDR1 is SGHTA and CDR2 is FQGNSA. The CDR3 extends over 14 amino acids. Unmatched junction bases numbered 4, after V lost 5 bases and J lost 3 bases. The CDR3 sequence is CASSPGTANQPQHF. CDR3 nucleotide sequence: TGTGCCAGCAGCCCCGGGACAGCCAATCAGCCCCAGCATTTT. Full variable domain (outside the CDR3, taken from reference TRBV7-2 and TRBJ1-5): GAGVSQSPSNKVTEKGKDVELRCDPISGHTALYWYRQSLGQGLEFLIYFQGNSAPDKSGLPSDRFSAERTGGSVSTLTIQRTQQEDSAVYLCASSPGTANQPQHFGDGTRLSIL.

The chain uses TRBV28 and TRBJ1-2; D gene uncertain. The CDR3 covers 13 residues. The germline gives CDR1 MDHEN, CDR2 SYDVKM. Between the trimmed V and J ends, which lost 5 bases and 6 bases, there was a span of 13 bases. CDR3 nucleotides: TGTGCCAGCAGTCCCTACTCACTCGATGGCTACACCTTC. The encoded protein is CASSPYSLDGYTF.